Each of the 24 T cell receptor beta chains below was sequenced from the same sample in a study of blood T cell repertoires in COVID-19. Sequenced by immunoSEQ multiplex PCR; TCRdb stores in-frame clones only, minus some. Of 95,000 to 150,000 clones in the sample, around 84% were seen once. Sequenced input: PBMCs or T cells enriched from blood (not recorded which). These receptors came from a woman aged 30 to 39 who had recovered from COVID-19.

V is TRBV3-1 (or the pseudogene TRBV3-2) and J is TRBJ2-3; 8 bases line up with TRBD2. The V gene end was trimmed by 4 bases and the J gene end by 4 bases; junction bases not matched to a gene: 7. This CDR3 contains 15 residues. Germline V gene lookup returns CDR1 LGHDT and CDR2 YNNKEL (reference sequence). CDR3 region: CASSLGLGWADTQYF. For the CDR3, the DNA is TGTGCCAGCAGCCTGGGACTAGGTTGGGCAGATACGCAGTATTTT.

The chain recombines TRBV5-5 with TRBJ1-4; tentative D call: TRBD1 (6 bases). V was clipped by 0 bases and J by 4 bases, with 16 bases between them. Germline V lookup: CDR1 SGHKS, CDR2 YYEKEE (reference sequence). The CDR3 is 17 residues long. Written as DNA, the CDR3 is TGTGCCAGCAGCTTGGTCTTCACAGGGATCCTTAATGAAAAACTGTTTTTT. It encodes CASSLVFTGILNEKLFF.

The chain uses TRBV3-1 (or the pseudogene TRBV3-2) and TRBJ1-3; no clear D. Germline V gene lookup returns CDR1 LGHDT and CDR2 YNNKEL (reference sequence). The CDR3 length is 16 residues. V gave up 0 bases and J gave up 2 bases, with 11 bases separating them. The CDR3 sequence is CASSQDSGTPGNTIYF. Written as DNA, the CDR3 is TGTGCCAGCAGCCAAGATAGCGGAACCCCTGGAAACACCATATATTTT.

The genes are TRBV28 and TRBJ2-1; D uncertain. The V end was cut by 3 bases, the J end by 5 bases, with 11 bases between. Germline V gene lookup returns CDR1 MDHEN and CDR2 SYDVKM. The CDR3 is made up of 14 amino acids. The CDR3 spells CASSLIGRNNEQFF. CDR3 DNA sequence: TGTGCCAGCAGTTTGATTGGGCGAAACAATGAGCAGTTCTTC.

This chain joins TRBV4-3 and TRBJ2-3; 8 positions match TRBD2. Trimming at V came to 2 bases and at J to 8 bases, leaving 12 bases not matched to a gene. In germline, CDR1 is LGHNA, CDR2 YSLEER. This CDR3 spans 16 amino acids. The CDR3 loop reads CASSQKGLGETGTQYF. CDR3 sequence (DNA): TGCGCCAGCAGCCAAAAGGGACTAGGGGAAACCGGTACGCAGTATTTT.

The chain combines TRBV5-6 with TRBJ2-5, with 14 bases identical to TRBD2. Unmatched junction bases numbered 12, after V lost 3 bases and J lost 5 bases. Per the germline V gene, CDR1 is SGHDT and CDR2 is YYEEEE. The CDR3 sequence is 18 residues long. The CDR3 DNA follows: TGTGCCAGCAGCTACGGGACTAGCGGGAGAAGGCGTGGGGAGACCCAGTACTTC. Protein: CASSYGTSGRRRGETQYF. The entire variable domain, with the rest obtained from reference TRBV5-6 and TRBJ2-5, is as follows: DAGVTQSPTHLIKTRGQQVTLRCSPKSGHDTVSWYQQALGQGPQFIFQYYEEEERQRGNFPDRFSGHQFPNYSSELNVNALLLGDSALYLCASSYGTSGRRRGETQYFGPGTRLLVL.

This clone turned up a few times. The chain links TRBV4-2 to TRBJ2-1; 9 bases map to TRBD2. The junction had 7 bases not matched to a gene; V was cut back by 6 bases and J by 1 base. The length of the CDR3 is 16 residues. Germline CDR1 reads LGHNA; CDR2 reads YNFKEQ. The CDR3 DNA reads as TGTGCCAGCAGGGAAGCCCTAGCGGGATCCTACAATGAGCAGTTCTTC. Translated: CASREALAGSYNEQFF.

This sequence joins TRBV19 and TRBJ1-4; TRBD1 matches 8 bases. V shed 8 bases and J 1 base; nucleotides not matched to a gene: 15. The CDR3 spans 18 residues. Germline V gene sequence: CDR1 LNHDA, CDR2 SQIVND (reference sequence). CDR3 nucleotide sequence: TGTGCCAGTTCAGCAGGGGGCGGAGGTGTACGAACTAATGAAAAACTGTTTTTT. Amino acids: CASSAGGGGVRTNEKLFF.

This rearrangement joins TRBV29-1 to TRBJ2-1; D is possibly TRBD1 (5 bases). This CDR3 spans 12 amino acids. The germline V gene encodes CDR1 SQVTM and CDR2 ANQGSEA. Trimming took 4 bases from V and 3 from J, leaving 7 bases between them. The CDR3, as DNA: TGCAGCGTTGCCACAGGCTACAATGAGCAGTTCTTC. Translated: CSVATGYNEQFF.

Worth noting for this clone: The sample contains more than one DNA sequence encoding this CDR3. This chain links TRBV5-1 with TRBJ2-1; perhaps TRBD2 as D (7 bases). This CDR3 contains 14 residues. Trimming pared 0 bases from V and 8 bases from J, leaving 12 bases between. Germline V lookup: CDR1 SGHRS, CDR2 YFSETQ. CDR3 residues: CASSLAGGPDEQFF. The CDR3 bases are TGCGCCAGCAGCTTGGCCGGGGGGCCCGATGAGCAGTTCTTC.

The V and J genes are TRBV20-1 and TRBJ2-7; D gene uncertain. This CDR3 is 12 amino acids long. The ends were cut back, 3 bases at V and 4 bases at J, with 10 bases in the middle. Germline values: CDR1 DFQATT, CDR2 SNEGSKA (reference sequence). The CDR3 is CSASSVYYEQYF. In DNA, the CDR3 is TGCAGTGCTAGTTCCGTATATTACGAGCAGTACTTC.

V is TRBV30 and J is TRBJ1-1; perhaps TRBD1 as D (5 bases). CDR1 and CDR2 (germline): GTSNPN, SVGIG (reference sequence). Trimming took 5 bases from V and 5 from J, leaving 15 bases between them. The CDR3 loop spans 13 amino acids. The CDR3 protein is CAWARTKRTEAFF. The CDR3, as DNA: TGTGCCTGGGCAAGGACAAAGAGGACTGAAGCTTTCTTT.

The chain recombines TRBV11-2 with TRBJ1-5, with a weak D call TRBD1 (6 bases). This CDR3 has 13 residues. Trimming left V 7 bases short and J 6 bases short, with 13 bases between. The germline CDR1 and CDR2 sequences are SGHAT and FQNNGV. CDR3 loop: CASKGVEGQPQHF. The CDR3 DNA reads TGTGCCAGCAAGGGGGTAGAAGGTCAGCCCCAGCATTTT.

This clone was counted once. The chain carries TRBV6-6 and TRBJ2-1; 9 bases match TRBD2. CDR1 and CDR2 from the germline V gene are MNHNY and SVGAGI (reference sequence). The trim removed 2 bases at V and 7 bases at J, leaving 6 bases unmatched. CDR3 length equals 15 residues. CDR3 residues: CASSYGLAGSNEQFF. The CDR3, as DNA: TGTGCCAGCAGTTACGGCCTAGCGGGAAGTAATGAGCAGTTCTTC.

The V gene is TRBV6-4, the J gene TRBJ2-3; 7 bases match TRBD2. The CDR3 runs to 15 residues. V lost 3 bases, J lost 5 bases, and 8 bases stayed unmatched. CDR1 is MRHNA, CDR2 SNTAGT, per germline. The CDR3 coding sequence is TGTGCCAGCAGTGAGCTCGCGGGAGCCGGAGATACGCAGTATTTT. Translated: CASSELAGAGDTQYF.

The chain couples TRBV7-6 to TRBJ2-3; D possibly corresponds to TRBD1 (5 bases). V was trimmed by 5 bases and J by 10 bases, leaving 16 bases between them. The CDR3 covers 13 residues. CDR1 is SGHVS and CDR2 is FNYEAQ in the germline V gene. For the CDR3, the DNA is TGTGCCAGCAGCCTAAACAGGCCCTCTTCGCAGTATTTT. Amino acids: CASSLNRPSSQYF.

The rearrangement joins TRBV29-1 to TRBJ1-5; TRBD1 agrees at 10 bases. The CDR3 is 14 residues long. V was pared by 4 bases and J by 1 base, with 1 base of the junction left unmatched. Per germline, CDR1 SQVTM and CDR2 ANQGSEA. CDR3 DNA: TGCAGCGTTGGGACAGGGGGGAGCAATCAGCCCCAGCATTTT. Translating it yields CSVGTGGSNQPQHF.

On this clone: One end of the junction is discordant with germline, which a read error may explain. The V and J genes are TRBV2 and TRBJ2-7; TRBD2 agrees at 8 bases. The germline CDR1 and CDR2 sequences are SNHLY and FYNNEI. This CDR3 has 14 amino acids. In DNA form, the CDR3 reads TGTGCCGGCAGCAGGGCGGGAGGACATTACGAGCAGTACTTC. This translates into CAGSRAGGHYEQYF.

The sample holds a few counts of this clone. The V and J genes are TRBV28 and TRBJ1-5; D perhaps matches TRBD1 (5 bases). Trimming shortened V by 5 bases and J by 5 bases, and 16 bases separated the two germline ends. This CDR3 comprises 15 residues. Germline V CDR1 and CDR2: MDHEN, SYDVKM. CDR3 coding DNA: TGTGCCAGCAGTGGGGGGGGAAAGTGGGATCAGCCCCAGCATTTT. Amino acid sequence: CASSGGGKWDQPQHF.

The chain links TRBV18 to TRBJ2-1; D may be TRBD1 (5 bases). The CDR3 sequence is 14 residues long. Trimming pared 4 bases from V and 6 bases from J, leaving 13 bases between. CDR1 KGHSH and CDR2 LQKENI come from the germline V gene. Here the CDR3 DNA reads TGTGCCAGCTCACTATCGAGCCAGGGCAATGAGCAGTTCTTC. Translating it yields CASSLSSQGNEQFF.

As to this clone: Since no conserved phenylalanine or tryptophan closes the CDR3, a read error is the likely cause. The limits of the CDR3 on the DNA are not certain, so only TCRdb's listed CDR3 is given. The chain combines TRBV4-3 with TRBJ2-7; the table names TRBD2, a call not compared with the DNA. The CDR3 adds up to 12 amino acids, both ends counted. Germline-derived CDR1 and CDR2 are LGHNA and YSLEER. This CDR3 is CASSQEYGGSRD.

This clone showed up just once. The chain uses TRBV24-1 and TRBJ2-7, with 8 nucleotides matching TRBD1. Germline V CDR1 and CDR2: KGHDR, SFDVKD. CDR3 size: 17 residues. Germline trimming cut 5 bases from V and 4 bases from J; bases unmatched to any gene: 15. CDR3: CATSVPFRGQGTYEQYF. Here the CDR3 DNA reads TGTGCCACCAGTGTCCCTTTTAGAGGACAGGGTACGTACGAGCAGTACTTC.

Only a few counts were recorded for this clone. The chain recombines TRBV4-2 with TRBJ2-7, with 7 bases that match TRBD2. Per the germline V gene, CDR1 is LGHNA and CDR2 is YNFKEQ. The CDR3 totals 13 residues. V dropped 3 bases and J dropped 4; count of bases not matched to a gene: 3. The CDR3 DNA is TGTGCCAGCAGCCAGGCGGGAGCTTACGAGCAGTACTTC. It is translated as CASSQAGAYEQYF.

By share, this clone counts as medium-sized (0.01 to 0.1%). The rearrangement joins TRBV4-1 to TRBJ2-5; 10 positions agree with TRBD2. Per germline, CDR1 MGHRA and CDR2 YSYEKL. This CDR3 has 15 residues. J lost 1 base, V lost 5 bases, and 4 bases had no gene match. The CDR3 region has the DNA TGCGCCAGCAGCTTAAGCGGGAGGGCCCAAGAGACCCAGTACTTC. Protein: CASSLSGRAQETQYF.